Sequencing of this TCR beta chain was carried out in a study of blood T cell repertoires in COVID-19. Repertoires were generated with immunoSEQ multiplex PCR, while TCRdb's copy carries only in-frame clones and drops some. This sample has some 280,000 clones; under 90% occur once, and the top ten carry 0.85% to 0.95%. The sample was peripheral blood. The sequence came from a middle-aged woman who had recovered from COVID-19.

CDR3 loop: CASSSGGSGAYNEQFF. CDR3 bases: TGTGCCAGCAGTTCCGGAGGGAGCGGGGCCTACAATGAGCAGTTCTTC. This chain joins TRBV6-6 and TRBJ2-1; 7 bases match TRBD2. Germline assignment: CDR1 MNHNY and CDR2 SVGAGI (reference sequence). The CDR3 is made up of 16 amino acids. V lost 4 bases, J lost 2 bases, and 8 bases stayed unmatched.